These T cell receptor beta chains were read from a single sample in a study of control samples from healthy donors and cancer patients. TCRdb's table, derived via immunoSEQ multiplex PCR, lists solely in-frame clones and lacks some. This sample has some 15,000 clones; 75% to 90% occur once, and the top ten carry approximately 10%. The specimen sequenced was PBMCs. The receptors here all came from a woman aged 70-85 years with colorectal cancer. Both conserved end residues are part of each CDR3. A D gene is named only where the DNA matches it firmly. Clone size is given for some rows only: seen once, a few or many times, or a class if the clone is expanded.

d_gene: NA; abundance: NA; v_gene: TRBV5-4; j_gene: TRBJ2-7; CDR3aa: CASSLSQGPLEQYF; CDR3nt: TGTGCCAGCAGCTTGAGTCAGGGCCCCCTCGAGCAGTACTTC
d_gene: NA; abundance: NA; v_gene: TRBV4-3; j_gene: TRBJ1-1; CDR3aa: CASRKDRNTEAFF; CDR3nt: TGCGCCAGCCGTAAGGACAGGAACACTGAAGCTTTCTTT
d_gene: NA; abundance: NA; v_gene: TRBV27; j_gene: TRBJ2-7; CDR3aa: CASSLWGKPYEQYF; CDR3nt: TGTGCCAGCAGTTTGTGGGGAAAACCCTACGAGCAGTACTTC
d_gene: TRBD1; abundance: NA; v_gene: TRBV7-9; j_gene: TRBJ1-2; CDR3aa: CAGSLLTRIQGADGYTF; CDR3nt: TGTGCCGGCAGCTTATTAACCCGAATCCAGGGGGCGGATGGCTACACCTTC
d_gene: NA; abundance: NA; v_gene: TRBV12-3/TRBV12-4; j_gene: TRBJ2-5; CDR3aa: CASSFRTLETQYF; CDR3nt: TGTGCCAGCAGTTTCAGGACGCTGGAGACCCAGTACTTC
d_gene: TRBD1; abundance: NA; v_gene: TRBV12-3/TRBV12-4; j_gene: TRBJ1-2; CDR3aa: CASSSGQGFGYTF; CDR3nt: TGTGCCAGCAGTTCGGGACAGGGGTTTGGCTACACCTTC
d_gene: TRBD2; abundance: NA; v_gene: TRBV7-9; j_gene: TRBJ2-7; CDR3aa: CASSLAASGTYEQYF; CDR3nt: TGTGCCAGCAGCTTAGCTGCTAGCGGGACCTACGAGCAGTACTTC
d_gene: NA; abundance: NA; v_gene: TRBV7-6; j_gene: TRBJ2-5; CDR3aa: CASSLGVSGVQETQYF; CDR3nt: TGTGCCAGCAGCCTCGGTGTTAGCGGAGTCCAAGAGACCCAGTACTTC
d_gene: TRBD1; abundance: NA; v_gene: TRBV7-9; j_gene: TRBJ1-1; CDR3aa: CASSFGQGGTEAFF; CDR3nt: TGTGCCAGCAGTTTCGGACAGGGAGGCACTGAAGCTTTCTTT
d_gene: NA; abundance: NA; v_gene: TRBV6-7; j_gene: TRBJ1-2; CDR3aa: CASTPGGHDWGYTF; CDR3nt: TGTGCCAGCACCCCCGGAGGCCATGACTGGGGCTACACCTTC
d_gene: NA; abundance: NA; v_gene: TRBV24-1; j_gene: TRBJ1-2; CDR3aa: CATSEGIYGYTF; CDR3nt: TGTGCCACCAGTGAGGGGATCTATGGCTACACCTTC
d_gene: TRBD1; abundance: NA; v_gene: TRBV5-4; j_gene: TRBJ2-7; CDR3aa: CASSYPGTGTYEQYF; CDR3nt: TGTGCCAGCAGCTATCCCGGGACAGGGACCTACGAGCAGTACTTC
d_gene: NA; abundance: NA; v_gene: TRBV7-8; j_gene: TRBJ2-5; CDR3aa: CASSPGFGGAGETQYF; CDR3nt: TGTGCCAGCAGCCCAGGTTTTGGAGGGGCGGGGGAGACCCAGTACTTC
d_gene: TRBD1; abundance: NA; v_gene: TRBV6-5; j_gene: TRBJ1-2; CDR3aa: CASSTDRAGYTF; CDR3nt: TGTGCCAGCAGTACCGACAGGGCTGGCTACACCTTC
d_gene: NA; abundance: NA; v_gene: TRBV19; j_gene: TRBJ2-2; CDR3aa: CASYTGQGNTGELFF; CDR3nt: TGTGCCAGTTACACAGGGCAGGGGAACACCGGGGAGCTGTTTTTT
d_gene: NA; abundance: NA; v_gene: TRBV9; j_gene: TRBJ1-2; CDR3aa: CASSVEVGSYGYTF; CDR3nt: TGTGCCAGCAGCGTAGAAGTGGGCAGCTATGGCTACACCTTC
d_gene: TRBD2; abundance: NA; v_gene: TRBV11-3; j_gene: TRBJ2-1; CDR3aa: CASSISGTRDSYNEQFF; CDR3nt: TGTGCCAGCAGCATATCCGGGACTAGGGATTCCTACAATGAGCAGTTCTTC
d_gene: NA; abundance: NA; v_gene: TRBV5-5; j_gene: TRBJ2-3; CDR3aa: CASSKTGSIGTDTQYF; CDR3nt: TGTGCCAGCAGCAAGACTGGAAGCATTGGCACAGATACGCAGTATTTT
d_gene: NA; abundance: NA; v_gene: TRBV10-3; j_gene: TRBJ1-4; CDR3aa: CAITSGGEKLFF; CDR3nt: TGTGCCATCACCTCGGGGGGCGAAAAACTGTTTTTT
d_gene: NA; abundance: NA; v_gene: TRBV18; j_gene: TRBJ2-5; CDR3aa: CASSRQETQYF; CDR3nt: TGTGCCAGCTCGCGCCAAGAGACCCAGTACTTC
d_gene: NA; abundance: NA; v_gene: TRBV27; j_gene: TRBJ2-6; CDR3aa: CASAGGPGANVLTF; CDR3nt: TGTGCCAGCGCTGGAGGGCCGGGGGCCAACGTCCTGACTTTC
d_gene: TRBD2; abundance: NA; v_gene: TRBV6-5; j_gene: TRBJ2-1; CDR3aa: CASHHAVAGVGEQFF; CDR3nt: TGTGCCAGCCATCACGCGGTAGCGGGAGTCGGTGAGCAGTTCTTC
d_gene: NA; abundance: NA; v_gene: TRBV19; j_gene: TRBJ1-5; CDR3aa: CASRTKGKPQHF; CDR3nt: TGTGCCAGTAGGACAAAAGGGAAGCCCCAGCATTTT
d_gene: NA; abundance: NA; v_gene: TRBV19; j_gene: TRBJ1-1; CDR3aa: CASSIYGSVEAFF; CDR3nt: TGTGCCAGTAGTATTTATGGGTCTGTTGAAGCTTTCTTT
d_gene: TRBD2; abundance: NA; v_gene: TRBV9; j_gene: TRBJ2-2; CDR3aa: CASSVAPSGGVTGELFF; CDR3nt: TGTGCCAGCAGCGTAGCCCCTAGCGGGGGGGTTACCGGGGAGCTGTTTTTT
d_gene: NA; abundance: NA; v_gene: TRBV5-4; j_gene: TRBJ2-4; CDR3aa: CASSFGESKNIQYF; CDR3nt: TGTGCCAGTAGTTTCGGGGAGAGTAAAAACATTCAGTACTTC
d_gene: NA; abundance: once; v_gene: TRBV7-2; j_gene: TRBJ1-5; CDR3aa: CASSLGGAGIDQPQHF; CDR3nt: TGTGCCAGCAGCTTAGGGGGGGCGGGGATCGATCAGCCCCAGCATTTT
d_gene: NA; abundance: NA; v_gene: TRBV3-1/TRBV3-2; j_gene: TRBJ1-1; CDR3aa: CASSQWASEAFF; CDR3nt: TGTGCCAGCAGCCAGTGGGCTAGTGAAGCTTTCTTT
d_gene: TRBD1; abundance: NA; v_gene: TRBV6-6; j_gene: TRBJ2-7; CDR3aa: CASSYRDSPHEQYF; CDR3nt: TGTGCCAGCAGTTACCGGGACAGCCCCCACGAGCAGTACTTC
d_gene: NA; abundance: NA; v_gene: TRBV2; j_gene: TRBJ2-1; CDR3aa: CASRDIFRNEQFF; CDR3nt: TGTGCCAGTAGGGACATCTTTCGGAATGAGCAGTTCTTC
d_gene: NA; abundance: NA; v_gene: TRBV18; j_gene: TRBJ2-1; CDR3aa: CASSTGIVVGNEQFF; CDR3nt: TGTGCCAGCTCCACCGGAATAGTTGTTGGGAATGAGCAGTTCTTC
d_gene: TRBD1; abundance: NA; v_gene: TRBV7-9; j_gene: TRBJ2-2; CDR3aa: CASSLTTGGTGELFF; CDR3nt: TGTGCCAGCAGCTTAACAACAGGGGGCACCGGGGAGCTGTTTTTT
d_gene: TRBD1; abundance: NA; v_gene: TRBV29-1; j_gene: TRBJ2-3; CDR3aa: CSVEGTGMGTDTQYF; CDR3nt: TGCAGCGTTGAGGGGACAGGGATGGGGACAGATACGCAGTATTTT
d_gene: NA; abundance: NA; v_gene: TRBV6-5; j_gene: TRBJ2-6; CDR3aa: CASSPLGGANVLTF; CDR3nt: TGTGCCAGCAGTCCATTAGGCGGGGCCAACGTCCTGACTTTC
d_gene: NA; abundance: NA; v_gene: TRBV4-2; j_gene: TRBJ1-1; CDR3aa: CASSQAGGRDEAFF; CDR3nt: TGTGCCAGCAGCCAAGCTGGCGGCAGAGATGAAGCTTTCTTT
d_gene: NA; abundance: NA; v_gene: TRBV2; j_gene: TRBJ2-1; CDR3aa: CASSPTPGSSYNEQFF; CDR3nt: TGTGCCAGCAGCCCCACCCCGGGGAGCTCCTACAATGAGCAGTTCTTC
d_gene: NA; abundance: NA; v_gene: TRBV18; j_gene: TRBJ1-4; CDR3aa: CASSQGGLGEKLFF; CDR3nt: TGTGCCAGCTCTCAAGGGGGGCTGGGTGAAAAACTGTTTTTT
d_gene: NA; abundance: NA; v_gene: TRBV4-3; j_gene: TRBJ1-5; CDR3aa: CASSQAYLDPQHF; CDR3nt: TGCGCCAGCAGCCAAGCTTATTTGGACCCCCAGCATTTT
d_gene: NA; abundance: NA; v_gene: TRBV29-1; j_gene: TRBJ1-1; CDR3aa: CSVRDFNTEAFF; CDR3nt: TGCAGCGTTCGGGACTTTAACACTGAAGCTTTCTTT
d_gene: NA; abundance: NA; v_gene: TRBV9; j_gene: TRBJ2-7; CDR3aa: CASSPHAGPGEQYF; CDR3nt: TGTGCCAGCAGCCCCCACGCAGGGCCGGGCGAGCAGTACTTC
d_gene: NA; abundance: NA; v_gene: TRBV4-1; j_gene: TRBJ2-1; CDR3aa: CASSQELRGLYNEQFF; CDR3nt: TGCGCCAGCAGCCAAGAGTTGCGGGGGCTATACAATGAGCAGTTCTTC
d_gene: NA; abundance: NA; v_gene: TRBV5-1; j_gene: TRBJ2-4; CDR3aa: CASSNPLKNIQYF; CDR3nt: TGCGCCAGCAGCAATCCACTCAAAAACATTCAGTACTTC
d_gene: NA; abundance: NA; v_gene: TRBV18; j_gene: TRBJ1-1; CDR3aa: CASSLGTLNTEAFF; CDR3nt: TGTGCCAGCTCTCTCGGGACATTGAACACTGAAGCTTTCTTT
d_gene: NA; abundance: NA; v_gene: TRBV5-6; j_gene: TRBJ1-1; CDR3aa: CASSFGTEAFF; CDR3nt: TGTGCCAGCAGTTTCGGGACTGAAGCTTTCTTT
d_gene: NA; abundance: NA; v_gene: TRBV3-1/TRBV3-2; j_gene: TRBJ2-7; CDR3aa: CASSLNPGATYEQYF; CDR3nt: TGTGCCAGCAGCTTAAATCCTGGGGCCACCTACGAGCAGTACTTC
d_gene: NA; abundance: once; v_gene: TRBV5-1; j_gene: TRBJ2-3; CDR3aa: CASSSVGTLRDTQYF; CDR3nt: TGCGCCAGCAGCTCGGTCGGGACTCTAAGGGATACGCAGTATTTT